Below, 8 T cell receptor beta chains from the same sample are listed, as sequenced in a study of kidney transplant recipient with SARS-CoV-2 infection. MiXCR was run by TCRdb on the reads, yielding one entry per CDR3 protein. The profile shows fewer than 250,000 distinct CDR3 sequences, more than 25% of them singletons. The input for sequencing was a blood sample, taken at baseline and around day 110 from a kidney transplant recipient. The receptors were gathered from a male patient aged 30 to 39 who had COVID-19 and was a kidney transplant recipient. Some of the T cells might come from the graft donor.

This clonotype was recorded many times. The chain employs TRBV18 and TRBJ2-2; no clear D. The CDR3 sequence is 16 residues long. The germline V and J ends were trimmed by 0 bases and 4 bases, with 12 bases remaining between them. CDR1 is KGHSH and CDR2 is LQKENI in the germline V gene. CDR3 sequence (DNA): TGTGCCAGCTCACCACCCGGAGAGTCAGGCACCGGGGAGCTGTTTTTT. It encodes CASSPPGESGTGELFF.

This clonotype was counted ten times or more. V gene TRBV27 combines with J gene TRBJ2-7, with D perhaps assigned TRBD1 or TRBD2 (6 bases each). This CDR3 comprises 12 residues. Trimming removed 7 bases from V and 8 bases from J, with 15 bases in between. The germline V gene encodes CDR1 MNHEY and CDR2 SMNVEV (reference sequence). In DNA form, the CDR3 reads TGTGCCAGCAATGGAGGGGGTACGAAGCAGTACTTC. As protein: CASNGGGTKQYF.

About this clonotype itself: This may be a read error, as it is one base from a much larger clone. The chain joins TRBV2 to TRBJ2-7; 10 positions agree with TRBD2. CDR3 size: 18 residues. V lost 0 bases and J lost 8; bases outside the gene matches: 16. Germline values: CDR1 SNHLY, CDR2 FYNNEI. The CDR3 region is CASSEALRASGRVDKQYF. The CDR3 coding sequence is TGTGCCAGCAGTGAAGCGCTTAGGGCTAGCGGGAGAGTAGACAAGCAGTACTTC.

In the case of this clonotype: A clone one base away is much larger, so this may be a read error. CDR3 nucleotide sequence: TGTGCCAGCAGCTCACTGGGGAACACCGGGGGGCTGTTTTTT. It is translated as CASSSLGNTGGLFF. The V gene is TRBV7-2, the J gene TRBJ2-2, with D possibly TRBD2 on 6 matching bases. The V gene's germline CDR1 is SGHTA and CDR2 FQGNSA. The CDR3 loop spans 14 amino acids.

This clonotype was seen ten or more times. The V and J genes are TRBV21-1 and TRBJ2-7; the listed D gene, TRBD2, was not tested against the DNA. TRBV21-1 is a listed pseudogene. The CDR3 is 21 amino acids. CDR3 bases: TGTGCCAGCAGATCGACTCGGTTAGTAGCCGGGACTAGCGGGAGGGTCTACGAGCAGTACTTC. Encoded protein: CASRSTRLVAGTSGRVYEQYF.

This clonotype was recorded once. A read error may be the cause here, since a much bigger clone is one base away. V and J are TRBV19 and TRBJ2-7; D not resolved. V dropped 2 bases and J dropped 2 bases, with 13 bases sitting between them. The CDR3 runs to 15 residues. Germline V gene sequence: CDR1 LNHDA, CDR2 SQIVND (reference sequence). The DNA of the CDR3 is TGTGCCAGTAGTATAACGGAGCTCGCTACCTACGAGCAGTACTTC. This translates into CASSITELATYEQYF.

On this clonotype itself: Being one base from a much bigger clone, this may be a read error. The chain is built from TRBV6-6 and TRBJ1-5; no clear D. The CDR3 totals 15 residues. The V gene's germline CDR1 is MNHNY and CDR2 SVGAGI (reference sequence). The CDR3 here is CASSYSRNSNQLQHF. As DNA, the CDR3 is TGTGCCAGCAGTTACTCTCGCAATAGCAATCAGCTCCAGCATTTT.

This clonotype was counted ten times or more. The CDR3 is CASSHMLFTRKTYGYTF. CDR3 nucleotide sequence: TGTGCCAGCAGCCACATGCTGTTTACCCGAAAGACCTATGGCTACACCTTC. The rearrangement uses TRBV7-8 and TRBJ1-2; D gene uncertain. Trimming stripped 5 bases from V and 4 bases from J, with 23 bases between. This CDR3 comprises 17 residues. The germline V gene encodes CDR1 SGHVS and CDR2 FQNEAQ.